This TCR beta chain was captured in a study of T cells in Graves' hyperthyroidism and ophthalmopathy. On this clonotype itself: Antigen specificity is unknown.

Every diagnosis used clinical symptoms, serum thyroxine and TRAb, thyroid ultrasound and orbital computed tomography. Broader study findings: Progression to ophthalmopathy was predicted a median of about six months early.

What was amplified from RNA transcripts were TCR beta CDR3 regions. Initially, a first-round RT-PCR of the TCR CDR3 employed the HTBI primer set. TCRdb redid the calling of the multiplex PCR reads with MiXCR, one entry per CDR3 protein. The sample lists about 360,000 distinct CDR3 sequences, under 15% occurring once. With 6 bases removed from V and 5 bases from J, the gap between germline ends came to 27 bases. Germline V gene lookup returns CDR1 MNHNS and CDR2 SASEGT. The CDR3 extends over 18 amino acids. This TCR came from a woman between 18 and 29 years old with Graves' hyperthyroidism. The source material was blood. The gene calls are TRBV6-1 and TRBJ2-3; D might be TRBD2 (6 bases). The CDR3 region has the DNA TGTGCCAGCAGCCGAATGGGGATAGCGGTATCGGTGGGAGATACGCAGTATTTT. This encodes CASSRMGIAVSVGDTQYF.